Listed here is a single T cell receptor (beta chain). This sample stems from a study of T cells in localized non-small cell lung cancer. The CDR3 is 16 residues long. Sequencing used immunoSEQ multiplex PCR; TCRdb keeps in-frame clones, though not all of them. The sample includes over 40,000 clones, over 80% of them seen just once. This specimen was peripheral blood mononuclear cells, taken before any cancer treatment. The clonotype comes from a man aged 40 to 75 with stage III lung adenocarcinoma. The V gene is TRBV21-1, the J gene TRBJ2-5; the D call in the table, TRBD1, was not verified against the DNA. TRBV21-1 is recorded as a pseudogene. DNA for the CDR3: TGTGCCAGCAGCAAAGAAGCGGAACAGGGGGGAGAGACCCAGTACTTC. Translating gives CASSKEAEQGGETQYF.